Presented here are 22 T cell receptor beta chains from one specimen sequenced in a study of cytomegalovirus exposure and HLA in healthy donors. The PCR had 60 Vbeta and 13 Jbeta primers. Here immunoSEQ multiplex PCR was the method, and the copy in TCRdb shows in-frame clones only, minus some. In the table there are roughly 200,000 clones, around three quarters of which are singletons. Sequences were obtained from PBMCs. Receptors were obtained from a woman aged 25-40 years in good health and CMV-seropositive.

This sequence joins TRBV4-1 and TRBJ2-2; no firm D call. V lost 0 bases to trimming and J lost 7 bases, with 12 bases between them. This CDR3 comprises 15 residues. Looked up from germline, CDR1 is MGHRA and CDR2 is YSYEKL. In DNA, the CDR3 is TGCGCCAGCAGCCAAGATGGGCCGAGCAACGGGGAGCTGTTTTTT. Encoded protein: CASSQDGPSNGELFF.

The chain couples TRBV19 to TRBJ1-1; TRBD1 is a possible D gene (5 bases). From germline, CDR1 is LNHDA and CDR2 SQIVND (reference sequence). V was trimmed by 7 bases and J by 5 bases, leaving 17 bases between them. The CDR3 covers 14 residues. CDR3 nucleotides: TGTGCCAGTAATATCGGCAGGGTATATACTGAAGCTTTCTTT. This codes for CASNIGRVYTEAFF. The variable domain in full, with the rest retrieved from reference TRBV19 and TRBJ1-1, is DGGITQSPKYLFRKEGQNVTLSCEQNLNHDAMYWYRQDPGQGLRLIYYSQIVNDFQKGDIAEGYSVSREKKESFPLTVTSAQKNPTAFYLCASNIGRVYTEAFFGQGTRLTVV.

V usage is TRBV30 and J usage is TRBJ2-2; a weak D match, TRBD2 (5 bases). There are 15 residues in the CDR3. Germline V gives CDR1 GTSNPN, CDR2 SVGIG (reference sequence). V lost 4 bases and J 2 bases, leaving 14 bases between the germline ends. Here the CDR3 DNA reads TGTGCCTGGATGGTTTTTGAGGGTAACACCGGGGAGCTGTTTTTT. Its translation is CAWMVFEGNTGELFF.

The chain's CDR3 is CASSRMGQLNTEAFF. The CDR3 DNA sequence: TGTGCCAGCAGCCGAATGGGGCAGTTGAACACTGAAGCTTTCTTT. The rearrangement joins TRBV4-2 to TRBJ1-1, with D perhaps TRBD1 (5 bases). Germline assignment: CDR1 LGHNA and CDR2 YNFKEQ. The germline V and J ends were trimmed by 4 bases and 0 bases, with 12 bases remaining between them. The CDR3 covers 15 residues.

The chain recombines TRBV6-6 with TRBJ1-2, with D uncertain. CDR3 size: 13 residues. Germline loops: CDR1 MNHNY, CDR2 SVGAGI (reference sequence). The V end lost 2 bases, the J end lost 13 bases, and 17 bases lay between the germline ends. CDR3 region: CASSYLLHQVGTF. CDR3 nucleotides: TGTGCCAGCAGTTACCTGTTACATCAGGTTGGCACCTTC.

The V and J genes are TRBV5-6 and TRBJ1-1; no firm D call. CDR1 is SGHDT and CDR2 is YYEEEE in the germline V gene. This CDR3 has 12 residues. V dropped 5 bases and J dropped 4 bases, with 9 bases sitting between them. CDR3 nucleotide sequence: TGTGCCAGCAGTAGGAGGCGCACTGAAGCTTTCTTT. It yields the protein CASSRRRTEAFF.

The V gene is TRBV19, the J gene TRBJ2-7, with 9 bases that match TRBD2. The V segment lost 6 bases and the J segment 3 bases; nucleotides outside the gene matches: 9. The CDR3 runs to 15 residues. Per the germline V gene, CDR1 is LNHDA and CDR2 is SQIVND (reference sequence). The CDR3 bases are TGTGCCAGTAGCTTCGGGACTAGCTTATTCTACGAGCAGTACTTC. Encoded protein: CASSFGTSLFYEQYF.

The chain recombines TRBV12-5 with TRBJ2-2; TRBD1 is a possible D gene (6 bases). Germline lookup yields CDR1 LGHNT and CDR2 FRNRAP. V was cut by 6 bases and J by 6 bases, with 11 bases left in between. CDR3 length equals 13 residues. Written as DNA, the CDR3 is TGTGCTAGTGGCAGTACAGGGCCCGGGGAGCTGTTTTTT. Translation: CASGSTGPGELFF.

This clone came up a few times. V and J are TRBV13 and TRBJ2-5; TRBD2 might be the D (6 bases). Looked up from germline, CDR1 is PRHDT and CDR2 is FYEKMQ (reference sequence). Trimming left V 0 bases short and J 12 bases short, with 23 bases between. This CDR3 comprises 16 residues. DNA of the CDR3: TGTGCCAGCAGCTTAGGCTTTAGATCGATCGGAGGAGGGGAGTACTTC. Amino acids: CASSLGFRSIGGGEYF.

The chain recombines TRBV5-1 with TRBJ2-7; D is undetermined. CDR1 SGHRS and CDR2 YFSETQ come from the germline V gene. Trimming removed 0 bases at V and 2 bases at J, with 9 bases between. The length of the CDR3 is 14 residues. In nucleotides, the CDR3 is TGCGCCAGCAGCTTGGGCAGATTAACCTACGAGCAGTACTTC. Translated, it gives CASSLGRLTYEQYF.

The chain uses TRBV5-1 and TRBJ2-3, with D perhaps TRBD1 (6 bases). Germline V CDR1 and CDR2: SGHRS, YFSETQ. CDR3 length: 15 residues. The V gene lost 4 bases and the J gene lost 1 base, with 13 bases spanning the gap. The CDR3 loop is CASSSSGVRTDTQYF. The CDR3 nucleotides are TGCGCCAGCAGCAGTTCAGGGGTTCGCACAGATACGCAGTATTTT.

The chain's CDR3 is CASSDWGLDYGYTF. The CDR3 region has the DNA TGTGCCAGCAGTGATTGGGGACTTGACTATGGCTACACCTTC. The V and J genes are TRBV6-1 and TRBJ1-2; D possibly corresponds to TRBD1 (5 bases). V was clipped by 3 bases and J by 3 bases, with 11 bases between them. Germline V gene lookup returns CDR1 MNHNS and CDR2 SASEGT. This CDR3 contains 14 residues.

The chain couples TRBV4-3 to TRBJ2-5; 11 bases line up with TRBD1. The CDR3 consists of 15 residues. Germline V CDR1 and CDR2: LGHNA, YSLEER. The V and J ends lost 3 bases and 4 bases, in that order; junction bases with no gene match: 4. In DNA form, the CDR3 reads TGCGCCAGCAGCCACGCGGGACAGGGGGGAGAGACCCAGTACTTC. This codes for CASSHAGQGGETQYF.

V and J are TRBV7-2 and TRBJ2-3, with D perhaps matching TRBD2 (6 bases). Per the germline V gene, CDR1 is SGHTA and CDR2 is FQGNSA. Trimming removed 5 bases at V and 4 bases at J, with 13 bases between. This CDR3 is 14 amino acids long. The CDR3 DNA sequence: TGTGCCAGCAGCCGTGGGGGGACTTCAGATACGCAGTATTTT. It translates to CASSRGGTSDTQYF.

The chain employs TRBV4-1 and TRBJ1-4, with D perhaps TRBD1 (5 bases). Germline V gene lookup returns CDR1 MGHRA and CDR2 YSYEKL. V was trimmed by 0 bases and J by 3 bases, leaving 17 bases between them. The CDR3 length is 18 residues. This chain's CDR3 is CASSQDRGMLGANEKLFF. The CDR3 region has the DNA TGCGCCAGCAGCCAAGATCGGGGGATGCTTGGGGCTAATGAAAAACTGTTTTTT.

This clone was observed a few times. The V and J genes are TRBV6-1 and TRBJ1-3, with 9 bases lining up with TRBD1. The CDR3 loop spans 14 amino acids. Germline CDR1 is MNHNS and CDR2 is SASEGT. The ends lost 6 bases at V and 4 bases at J; junction bases unmatched: 4. In DNA form, the CDR3 reads TGTGCCAGCAGGTACAGGGGGCTAGGAAACACCATATATTTT. Amino acid sequence: CASRYRGLGNTIYF.

The chain links TRBV19 to TRBJ1-4, with 7 positions matching TRBD1. The V segment lost 4 bases and the J segment 0 bases; nucleotides outside the gene matches: 2. CDR3 length: 15 residues. Germline V gene lookup returns CDR1 LNHDA and CDR2 SQIVND (reference sequence). The CDR3 protein is CASSSGTATNEKLFF. In nucleotides, the CDR3 is TGTGCCAGTAGTAGCGGGACAGCAACTAATGAAAAACTGTTTTTT.

The chain joins TRBV6-6 to TRBJ2-2; no definite D call. The CDR3 spans 12 residues. Germline CDR1 is MNHNY and CDR2 is SVGAGI (reference sequence). Trimming took off 6 bases at V and 5 bases at J, with 7 bases between the two ends. CDR3 in amino acids: CASREYTGELFF. CDR3 DNA: TGTGCCAGCAGGGAGTATACCGGGGAGCTGTTTTTT.

The chain combines TRBV5-5 with TRBJ2-1; 10 bases line up with TRBD2. Germline trimming cut 1 base from V and 6 bases from J; bases unmatched to any gene: 7. The germline CDR1 and CDR2 sequences are SGHKS and YYEKEE (reference sequence). This CDR3 is 16 amino acids long. The CDR3 here is CASSLSGLADINEQFF. The DNA of the CDR3 is TGTGCCAGCAGCTTGTCCGGACTAGCGGATATCAATGAGCAGTTCTTC.

J is TRBJ2-7 and V is TRBV7-9; weak D call: TRBD2 (5 bases). Per the germline V gene, CDR1 is SEHNR and CDR2 is FQNEAQ (reference sequence). Trimming cost V 11 bases and J 5 bases, with 13 bases left between them. CDR3 length: 11 amino acids. CDR3 loop: CAERSTDEQYF. CDR3 bases: TGTGCCGAGCGGAGTACAGACGAGCAGTACTTC. The whole variable domain, remainder taken from reference TRBV7-9 and TRBJ2-7, is DTGVSQNPRHKITKRGQNVTFRCDPISEHNRLYWYRQTLGQGPEFLTYFQNEAQLEKSRLLSDRFSAERPKGSFSTLEIQRTEQGDSAMYLCAERSTDEQYFGPGTRLTVT.

The J gene is TRBJ1-3, the V gene TRBV6-6; possible D gene TRBD1, 5 bases. This CDR3 spans 12 amino acids. The ends were cut back, 5 bases at V and 7 bases at J, with 9 bases in the middle. The germline V gene encodes CDR1 MNHNY and CDR2 SVGAGI (reference sequence). CDR3 DNA sequence: TGTGCCAGCAGTCTAGACAGTAACACCATATATTTT. Residues: CASSLDSNTIYF.

This clone was counted a few times. The chain combines TRBV19 with TRBJ1-1, with D perhaps TRBD1 (5 bases). Germline CDR1 is LNHDA and CDR2 is SQIVND (reference sequence). There are 17 residues in the CDR3. The V end lost 1 base, the J end lost 1 base, and 16 bases lay between the germline ends. The DNA for the CDR3 is TGTGCCAGTAGTATAGCCCTGGTAGGGAGGGGGAACACTGAAGCTTTCTTT. Protein product: CASSIALVGRGNTEAFF.